These T cell receptor beta chains were read from a single sample in a study of Graves' ophthalmopathy and Graves' hyperthyroidism. TCRdb re-called the multiplex PCR reads with MiXCR, one entry per CDR3 protein. The sample has approximately 210,000 distinct CDR3 sequences; 25% to 30% are singletons. What was sequenced was peripheral blood. The source of these receptors is a man aged 45-65 years with Graves' ophthalmopathy. Each CDR3 is given with its conserved first and last residue. D genes are given only for firm matches. Where a row states a size, it is once, few, many or the class of an expanded clone; other rows omit it.

cdr3_length: 15; clone_size: many; d_call: .; j_call: TRBJ1-2; v_call: TRBV10-3; cdr3_aa: CAISEANRVAHGYTF; cdr3_nt: TGTGCCATCAGTGAGGCAAACAGGGTGGCCCATGGCTACACCTTC
cdr3_length: 13; clone_size: many; d_call: .; j_call: TRBJ2-5; v_call: TRBV6-5; cdr3_aa: CASLDSPAGLGNF; cdr3_nt: TGTGCCAGCTTGGACAGTCCGGCCGGCTTGGGGAACTTC
cdr3_length: 14; clone_size: many; d_call: .; j_call: TRBJ2-7; v_call: TRBV5-1; cdr3_aa: CASSLGDLTLEQYF; cdr3_nt: TGCGCCAGCAGCTTAGGTGACTTGACCCTCGAGCAGTACTTC
cdr3_length: 14; clone_size: many; d_call: TRBD1; j_call: TRBJ2-7; v_call: TRBV27; cdr3_aa: CASSSSGGIDEQYF; cdr3_nt: TGTGCCAGCAGTTCATCAGGGGGCATCGACGAGCAGTACTTC
cdr3_length: 15; clone_size: many; d_call: TRBD1; j_call: TRBJ2-7; v_call: TRBV20-1; cdr3_aa: CSARGRTGYSYEQYF; cdr3_nt: TGCAGTGCTAGAGGGCGGACAGGGTACTCGTACGAGCAGTACTTC
cdr3_length: 14; clone_size: many; d_call: TRBD1; j_call: TRBJ2-2; v_call: TRBV28; cdr3_aa: CASSRQGYTGELFF; cdr3_nt: TGTGCCAGCAGTCGACAGGGATACACCGGGGAGCTGTTTTTT
cdr3_length: 15; clone_size: .; d_call: TRBD1; j_call: TRBJ1-6; v_call: TRBV2; cdr3_aa: CASLRDSGNNSPLHF; cdr3_nt: TGTGCCAGCCTCCGGGACAGTGGTAACAATTCACCCCTCCACTTT
cdr3_length: 15; clone_size: many; d_call: TRBD2; j_call: TRBJ2-7; v_call: TRBV6-5; cdr3_aa: CASSYASGGYYEQYF; cdr3_nt: TGTGCCAGCAGTTACGCTAGCGGGGGATACTACGAGCAGTACTTC
cdr3_length: 14; clone_size: once; d_call: .; j_call: TRBJ2-7; v_call: TRBV12-3/TRBV12-4; cdr3_aa: CASSSWGPSYEQYF; cdr3_nt: TGTGCCAGCAGTTCATGGGGGCCTTCCTACGAGCAGTACTTC
cdr3_length: 14; clone_size: many; d_call: TRBD2; j_call: TRBJ2-7; v_call: TRBV6-5; cdr3_aa: CASSTGLAAYGQYF; cdr3_nt: TGTGCCAGCAGTACCGGGCTAGCGGCATACGGGCAGTACTTC
cdr3_length: 14; clone_size: many; d_call: .; j_call: TRBJ2-7; v_call: TRBV15; cdr3_aa: CATSRGGNAYEQYF; cdr3_nt: TGTGCCACCAGCAGAGGTGGTAATGCCTACGAGCAGTACTTC
cdr3_length: 15; clone_size: many; d_call: .; j_call: TRBJ2-7; v_call: TRBV15; cdr3_aa: CATSRAGTPSYEQYF; cdr3_nt: TGTGCCACCAGCAGAGCTGGGACTCCCTCCTACGAGCAGTACTTC
cdr3_length: 17; clone_size: many; d_call: TRBD2; j_call: TRBJ2-7; v_call: TRBV4-3; cdr3_aa: CASSQTRLAGGPDEQYF; cdr3_nt: TGCGCCAGCAGCCAAACGAGACTAGCGGGAGGGCCAGACGAGCAGTACTTC
cdr3_length: 14; clone_size: many; d_call: .; j_call: TRBJ2-7; v_call: TRBV19; cdr3_aa: CASSSHTGPYEQYF; cdr3_nt: TGTGCCAGTAGTTCCCACACGGGCCCCTACGAGCAGTACTTC
cdr3_length: 14; clone_size: many; d_call: .; j_call: TRBJ1-1; v_call: TRBV28; cdr3_aa: CASSPPPPGTEAFF; cdr3_nt: TGTGCCAGCAGTCCCCCCCCCCCGGGGACTGAAGCTTTCTTT
cdr3_length: 15; clone_size: many; d_call: TRBD2; j_call: TRBJ2-7; v_call: TRBV3-1; cdr3_aa: CASSPAGVFSYEQYF; cdr3_nt: TGTGCCAGCAGCCCAGCGGGAGTGTTTTCCTACGAGCAGTACTTC
cdr3_length: 12; clone_size: .; d_call: .; j_call: TRBJ1-5; v_call: TRBV6-5; cdr3_aa: CASSYDDQPQHF; cdr3_nt: TGTGCCAGCAGTTATGATGATCAGCCCCAGCATTTT
cdr3_length: 14; clone_size: many; d_call: .; j_call: TRBJ1-1; v_call: TRBV28; cdr3_aa: CASSLWKMNTEAFF; cdr3_nt: TGTGCCAGCAGTTTATGGAAAATGAACACTGAAGCTTTCTTT
cdr3_length: 14; clone_size: .; d_call: .; j_call: TRBJ2-5; v_call: TRBV6-2/TRBV6-3; cdr3_aa: CASSYVNTRETQYF; cdr3_nt: TGTGCCAGCAGTTACGTCAACACCAGGGAGACCCAGTACTTC
cdr3_length: 14; clone_size: .; d_call: .; j_call: TRBJ2-7; v_call: TRBV12-3/TRBV12-4; cdr3_aa: CASSQSGFFYEQYF; cdr3_nt: TGTGCCAGCAGTCAATCCGGGTTTTTCTACGAGCAGTACTTC
cdr3_length: 14; clone_size: many; d_call: .; j_call: TRBJ2-7; v_call: TRBV28; cdr3_aa: CASSFLGETHEQYF; cdr3_nt: TGTGCCAGCAGTTTTCTTGGGGAAACTCACGAGCAGTACTTC
cdr3_length: 17; clone_size: .; d_call: .; j_call: TRBJ1-1; v_call: TRBV12-3/TRBV12-4; cdr3_aa: CASTHSGARKGVSEAFF; cdr3_nt: TGTGCCAGCACCCACTCTGGGGCCAGGAAAGGAGTAAGCGAAGCTTTCTTT
cdr3_length: 19; clone_size: many; d_call: TRBD2; j_call: TRBJ2-1; v_call: TRBV7-7; cdr3_aa: CASSLAGSGRVRSYNEQFF; cdr3_nt: TGTGCCAGCAGCTTAGCGGGTAGCGGGAGGGTTCGCTCCTACAATGAGCAGTTCTTC
cdr3_length: 17; clone_size: many; d_call: .; j_call: TRBJ2-5; v_call: TRBV14; cdr3_aa: CASSPSPSDKNQETQYF; cdr3_nt: TGTGCCAGCAGCCCATCCCCTTCGGACAAAAACCAAGAGACCCAGTACTTC
cdr3_length: 12; clone_size: .; d_call: .; j_call: TRBJ1-1; v_call: TRBV12-3/TRBV12-4; cdr3_aa: CASSLLRLEAFF; cdr3_nt: TGTGCCAGCAGTTTGCTACGGCTTGAAGCTTTCTTT
cdr3_length: 14; clone_size: many; d_call: .; j_call: TRBJ1-1; v_call: TRBV19; cdr3_aa: CASSLDTTPTEAFF; cdr3_nt: TGTGCCAGTAGTTTGGACACCACACCCACTGAAGCTTTCTTT
cdr3_length: 15; clone_size: .; d_call: TRBD1; j_call: TRBJ1-5; v_call: TRBV28; cdr3_aa: CASSTGQDSNQPQHF; cdr3_nt: TGTGCCAGCTCGACGGGACAGGATAGCAATCAGCCCCAGCATTTT
cdr3_length: 14; clone_size: many; d_call: .; j_call: TRBJ1-2; v_call: TRBV28; cdr3_aa: CASSPAQSLYGYTF; cdr3_nt: TGTGCCAGCAGTCCCGCCCAGTCGTTATATGGCTACACCTTC